These 26 T cell receptor beta chains came from one sample sequenced in a study of cytomegalovirus exposure and HLA in healthy donors. Both 60 Vbeta primers and 13 Jbeta primers went into the PCR. Some clones are missing from TCRdb's copy, which holds only in-frame ones; the method was immunoSEQ multiplex PCR. This table holds almost 85,000 clones, roughly 78% found once. The sample taken for sequencing was PBMCs. All receptors derive from a male donor in good health and CMV-seropositive.

The chain employs TRBV5-4 and TRBJ2-1; 9 bases agree with TRBD2. CDR3 length: 15 residues. V was clipped by 5 bases and J by 4 bases; unmatched bases: 7. Germline V lookup: CDR1 SGHNT, CDR2 YYREEE (reference sequence). In DNA, the CDR3 is TGTGCCAGCAGACCCGCGGGAGGGCGTTACAATGAGCAGTTCTTC. Translating it yields CASRPAGGRYNEQFF. Full variable domain (rest looked up from reference TRBV5-4 and TRBJ2-1): ETGVTQSPTHLIKTRGQQVTLRCSSQSGHNTVSWYQQALGQGPQFIFQYYREEENGRGNFPPRFSGLQFPNYSSELNVNALELDDSALYLCASRPAGGRYNEQFFGPGTRLTVL.

J is TRBJ2-3 and V is TRBV27; the D gene is possibly TRBD1 (6 bases). The CDR3 sequence is 14 residues long. CDR1 and CDR2 (germline): MNHEY, SMNVEV (reference sequence). Trimming removed 8 bases from V and 5 bases from J, with 17 bases in between. DNA for the CDR3: TGTGCCAGCTGCGAGGACAGTCTCATAGATACGCAGTATTTT. Protein sequence: CASCEDSLIDTQYF.

This chain connects TRBV6-1 to TRBJ2-1; 9 bases line up with TRBD2. V was pared by 7 bases and J by 9 bases, with 13 bases of the junction left unmatched. This CDR3 spans 15 amino acids. Germline values: CDR1 MNHNS, CDR2 SASEGT. The CDR3 nucleotides are TGTGCCAGCAAGAGACTAGCGGTGGAACGGGGTGAGCAGTTCTTC. It codes for CASKRLAVERGEQFF.

This chain joins TRBV7-7 and TRBJ2-1; 7 bases map to TRBD2. V lost 1 base to trimming and J lost 8 bases; unmatched junction nucleotides: 5. The germline V gene encodes CDR1 SSHAT and CDR2 FNYEAQ (reference sequence). The CDR3 is 14 residues long. In nucleotides, the CDR3 is TGTGCCAGCAGCTTAGTTGGGGGAGGGGATGAGCAGTTCTTC. Residues: CASSLVGGGDEQFF.

This clone turned up a few times. The chain carries TRBV7-2 and TRBJ1-4; D unclear. CDR1 and CDR2 from the germline V gene are SGHTA and FQGNSA. CDR3 length equals 13 residues. Trimming cost V 5 bases and J 8 bases, with 12 bases left between them. CDR3: CASSLFRGEKLFF. CDR3 in DNA: TGTGCCAGCAGCCTATTCCGAGGGGAAAAACTGTTTTTT.

This rearrangement joins TRBV18 to TRBJ2-2; 7 bases agree with TRBD2. V lost 3 bases to trimming and J lost 6 bases; unmatched junction nucleotides: 13. Germline V gene sequence: CDR1 KGHSH, CDR2 LQKENI. The CDR3 has 17 residues. Here the CDR3 DNA reads TGTGCCAGCTCACCGATGACTAGGAACCGGGGGGCCGGGGAGCTGTTTTTT. It yields the protein CASSPMTRNRGAGELFF.

The rearrangement links TRBV4-1 to TRBJ2-5; TRBD2 matches 9 bases. Trimming took 4 bases from V and 5 from J; bases not matched to a gene: 17. CDR3 length equals 18 residues. Looked up from germline, CDR1 is MGHRA and CDR2 is YSYEKL. This chain's CDR3 is CASSRYDSTSGAAETQYF. The CDR3 coding sequence is TGCGCCAGCAGCCGTTACGATTCGACTAGCGGTGCCGCGGAGACCCAGTACTTC.

The rearrangement joins TRBV6-6 to TRBJ1-2; 7 nucleotides align to TRBD1. Per the germline V gene, CDR1 is MNHNY and CDR2 is SVGAGI (reference sequence). This CDR3 is 13 amino acids long. With V trimmed by 4 bases and J by 5 bases, 4 bases remained unmatched. The CDR3 here is CASSSGQEYGYTF. CDR3 nucleotides: TGTGCCAGCAGTTCCGGACAGGAATATGGCTACACCTTC.

This clone turned up a few times. The rearrangement joins TRBV18 to TRBJ1-1, with TRBD1 as a possible D gene (5 bases). Looked up from germline, CDR1 is KGHSH and CDR2 is LQKENI. The V end was cut by 3 bases, the J end by 3 bases, with 17 bases between. The CDR3 spans 16 residues. Written as DNA, the CDR3 is TGTGCCAGCTCACCTCATAGGGGAGGAGGGGACACTGAAGCTTTCTTT. Amino acid sequence: CASSPHRGGGDTEAFF.

This chain links TRBV5-1 with TRBJ2-1; weak D call: TRBD1 (5 bases). CDR1 and CDR2 (germline): SGHRS, YFSETQ. The CDR3 has 15 residues. Deletions cut 0 bases from V and 7 bases from J, with 14 bases between. The CDR3 is CASSLGWGPGNEQFF. In nucleotides, the CDR3 is TGCGCCAGCAGCTTGGGGTGGGGCCCGGGTAATGAGCAGTTCTTC.

The rearrangement joins TRBV14 to TRBJ2-6; D perhaps matches TRBD1 (5 bases). This CDR3 has 13 amino acids. CDR1 is SGHDN and CDR2 is FVKESK in the germline V gene. V was pared by 11 bases and J by 1 base, with 9 bases between. The CDR3 DNA is TGTGCCTGTAGGGGATCTGGGGCCAACGTCCTGACTTTC. Translated, it gives CACRGSGANVLTF.

The rearrangement uses TRBV19 and TRBJ2-2, with a possible D match to TRBD1 (6 bases). The germline V and J ends were trimmed by 6 bases and 1 base, with 12 bases remaining between them. Germline V gene lookup returns CDR1 LNHDA and CDR2 SQIVND (reference sequence). The CDR3 length is 15 residues. CDR3 protein: CASRPGTLNTGELFF. CDR3 DNA: TGTGCCAGTAGACCCGGGACACTGAACACCGGGGAGCTGTTTTTT. Full variable domain (outside the CDR3, taken from reference TRBV19 and TRBJ2-2): DGGITQSPKYLFRKEGQNVTLSCEQNLNHDAMYWYRQDPGQGLRLIYYSQIVNDFQKGDIAEGYSVSREKKESFPLTVTSAQKNPTAFYLCASRPGTLNTGELFFGEGSRLTVL.

The J gene is TRBJ1-1, the V gene TRBV7-2; TRBD1 agrees at 7 bases. After removal of 5 bases from V and 2 bases from J, the junction contained 2 bases not matched to a gene. The CDR3 is 13 residues long. Germline CDR1 and CDR2: SGHTA and FQGNSA. The CDR3 DNA sequence: TGTGCCAGCAGCCGACAGGGAAACACTGAAGCTTTCTTT. Encoded protein: CASSRQGNTEAFF.

The rearrangement uses TRBV28 and TRBJ2-2; D might be TRBD2 (5 bases). The germline V gene has CDR1 MDHEN and CDR2 SYDVKM. V was shortened by 2 bases and J by 8 bases, with 12 bases between the two germline ends. This CDR3 spans 14 amino acids. CDR3 region: CASSLEGARGELFF. The CDR3 DNA follows: TGTGCCAGCAGTTTAGAGGGAGCTCGGGGGGAGCTGTTTTTT.

The genes are TRBV5-4 and TRBJ2-7; the match to TRBD1 covers 8 bases. J was trimmed by 3 bases and V by 4 bases; bases with no gene match: 12. CDR1 and CDR2 (germline): SGHNT, YYREEE (reference sequence). This CDR3 is 16 amino acids long. This chain's CDR3 is CASSRLGQGGRYEQYF. The CDR3 coding sequence is TGTGCCAGCAGCCGGCTCGGACAGGGAGGCCGCTACGAGCAGTACTTC.

V gene TRBV5-1 combines with J gene TRBJ2-5, with TRBD1 identical over 8 bases. J was trimmed by 4 bases and V by 1 base; bases with no gene match: 3. There are 14 residues in the CDR3. CDR1 SGHRS and CDR2 YFSETQ come from the germline V gene. DNA for the CDR3: TGCGCCAGCAGCTTGTCAGGGGGCCGAGAGACCCAGTACTTC. Protein: CASSLSGGRETQYF. Filled out from reference TRBV5-1 and TRBJ2-5, the complete variable domain reads KAGVTQTPRYLIKTRGQQVTLSCSPISGHRSVSWYQQTPGQGLQFLFEYFSETQRNKGNFPGRFSGRQFSNSRSEMNVSTLELGDSALYLCASSLSGGRETQYFGPGTRLLVL.

CDR3 in DNA: TGTGCCAGCAGTTACACTAGCGGGAGTCAGGCCGGTGAGCAGTTCTTC. Translated: CASSYTSGSQAGEQFF. The chain links TRBV7-9 to TRBJ2-1, with TRBD2 matching over 11 bases. After removal of 6 bases from V and 9 bases from J, the junction contained 13 bases not matched to a gene. The CDR3 spans 16 residues. Per the germline V gene, CDR1 is SEHNR and CDR2 is FQNEAQ (reference sequence). Using reference TRBV7-9 and TRBJ2-1 for the parts outside the CDR3, the full variable domain is DTGVSQNPRHKITKRGQNVTFRCDPISEHNRLYWYRQTLGQGPEFLTYFQNEAQLEKSRLLSDRFSAERPKGSFSTLEIQRTEQGDSAMYLCASSYTSGSQAGEQFFGPGTRLTVL.

This clone was seen only a few times. J is TRBJ2-5 and V is TRBV7-6; 15 nucleotides match TRBD2. Germline lookup yields CDR1 SGHVS and CDR2 FNYEAQ. V was clipped by 4 bases and J by 11 bases; unmatched bases: 11. The CDR3 runs 16 residues. CDR3 region: CASSSGLAGGPVEQYF. CDR3 coding DNA: TGTGCCAGCAGCTCTGGACTAGCGGGAGGGCCCGTTGAGCAGTACTTC. Drawing the rest from reference TRBV7-6 and TRBJ2-5, the complete variable domain is GAGVSQSPRYKVTKRGQDVALRCDPISGHVSLYWYRQALGQGPEFLTYFNYEAQQDKSGLPNDRFSAERPEGSISTLTIQRTEQRDSAMYRCASSSGLAGGPVEQYFGPGTRLLVL.

This chain links TRBV30 with TRBJ2-2, with TRBD1 matching over 10 bases. Losses at the gene ends were 5 bases for V and 7 bases for J; bases not matched to a gene: 1. There are 12 residues in the CDR3. Germline V gene sequence: CDR1 GTSNPN, CDR2 SVGIG (reference sequence). CDR3 loop: CAWGQGGGELFF. In DNA, the CDR3 is TGTGCCTGGGGACAGGGGGGCGGGGAGCTGTTTTTT. Full variable domain (remainder filled in from reference TRBV30 and TRBJ2-2): SQTIHQWPATLVQPVGSPLSLECTVEGTSNPNLYWYRQAAGRGLQLLFYSVGIGQISSEVPQNLSASRPQDRQFILSSKKLLLSDSGFYLCAWGQGGGELFFGEGSRLTVL.

V and J are TRBV5-1 and TRBJ2-7; D gene uncertain. CDR3 length: 13 residues. The germline V and J ends were trimmed by 4 bases and 0 bases, with 8 bases remaining between them. The germline V gene encodes CDR1 SGHRS and CDR2 YFSETQ. The DNA for the CDR3 is TGCGCCAGCAGCCAGTACAACTCCTACGAGCAGTACTTC. It translates to CASSQYNSYEQYF.

The chain employs TRBV30 and TRBJ2-5, with 7 bases that match TRBD2. With 3 bases clipped from V and 7 bases from J, the junction kept 11 bases outside the gene matches. CDR3 length: 14 amino acids. The germline V gene encodes CDR1 GTSNPN and CDR2 SVGIG (reference sequence). The CDR3 reads CAWRASGMFLTQYF. In DNA, the CDR3 is TGTGCCTGGAGAGCCAGCGGGATGTTTTTGACCCAGTACTTC. Full variable domain (remainder filled in from reference TRBV30 and TRBJ2-5): SQTIHQWPATLVQPVGSPLSLECTVEGTSNPNLYWYRQAAGRGLQLLFYSVGIGQISSEVPQNLSASRPQDRQFILSSKKLLLSDSGFYLCAWRASGMFLTQYFGPGTRLLVL.

This clone was counted only a few times. J is TRBJ1-1 and V is TRBV28, with 7 bases identical to TRBD1. In germline, CDR1 is MDHEN, CDR2 SYDVKM. CDR3 size: 18 residues. V lost 0 bases, J lost 1 base, and 11 bases stayed unmatched. For the CDR3, the DNA is TGTGCCAGCAGTTTATGGATCAGTTCGGACAGGCCGAACACTGAAGCTTTCTTT. The encoded protein is CASSLWISSDRPNTEAFF.

In DNA form, the CDR3 reads TGTGCCAGCAGTTCGCCCGCGGACAGGGGGCGAGGCTACGAGCAGTACTTC. As protein: CASSSPADRGRGYEQYF. J is TRBJ2-7 and V is TRBV28, with 11 positions matching TRBD1. The CDR3 totals 17 residues. Germline assignment: CDR1 MDHEN and CDR2 SYDVKM. Losses at the gene ends were 4 bases for V and 3 bases for J; bases not matched to a gene: 11.

This clone occurred a few times. This chain joins TRBV6-5 and TRBJ1-3; D call uncertain. Trimming shortened V by 6 bases and J by 4 bases, and 10 bases separated the two germline ends. The CDR3 loop spans 13 amino acids. Germline values: CDR1 MNHEY, CDR2 SVGAGI. The CDR3 DNA reads TGTGCCAGCAGCCCAATTGCGGGAAACACCATATATTTT. The encoded protein is CASSPIAGNTIYF.

The chain employs TRBV29-1 and TRBJ1-1; D might be TRBD1 (6 bases). The CDR3 loop spans 13 amino acids. Germline CDR1 and CDR2: SQVTM and ANQGSEA. CDR3 in DNA: TGCTCCGCCCAGGGGTTTGGGAACACTGAAGCTTTCTTT. Amino acids: CSAQGFGNTEAFF.

The chain is built from TRBV4-1 and TRBJ2-7; a weak D match, TRBD1 (6 bases). Germline lookup yields CDR1 MGHRA and CDR2 YSYEKL. The CDR3 runs to 19 residues. Trimming pared 4 bases from V and 2 bases from J, leaving 27 bases between. The CDR3 bases are TGCGCCAGCAGCCGAGGGGACACCCAAAATACTTTACCTCCCTACGAGCAGTACTTC. Protein product: CASSRGDTQNTLPPYEQYF.